The present T cell receptor (beta chain) was sequenced within a study of blood T cell repertoires in COVID-19. Study-level information: The samples span acute and convalescent COVID-19 from the United States, Italy and Spain. PBMCs, B-cell-depleted T cells, or T cells provided the cDNA or gDNA that made up the material.

Categorization into cohorts depended on clinical history that participants reported. This table comes from immunoSEQ multiplex PCR, and its TCRdb copy is limited to in-frame clones, with some not included. The sample has about 330,000 clones; more than 90% are singletons. The sample was PBMCs or T cells enriched from blood (not recorded which). The sequence was collected from a young woman who had recovered from COVID-19.

The CDR3 region is CASPPPGQGSTDTQYF. The CDR3 DNA sequence: TGTGCCAGCCCTCCTCCGGGACAGGGAAGCACAGATACGCAGTATTTT. V usage is TRBV5-4 and J usage is TRBJ2-3; 9 bases agree with TRBD1. Germline CDR1 is SGHNT and CDR2 is YYREEE (reference sequence). Losses at the gene ends were 7 bases for V and 0 bases for J; bases not matched to a gene: 9. This CDR3 is built from 16 residues.